This record looks at one T cell receptor beta chain sequence and its context. Its antigen remains undetermined. There are no base qualities to consult, and no much larger clone falls within one base. Stable Graves' hyperthyroidism was defined as the absence of progression to ophthalmopathy over 18 months of follow-up. Hyperthyroidism patients were newly diagnosed, with disease duration under 2 months, and aged 18 to 65 years. The study excluded patients with uncontrolled infections, other autoimmune diseases, pregnancy or lactation. Diagnoses relied on clinical symptoms, serum thyroxine and TRAb, thyroid ultrasound and orbital computed tomography. PBMCs were separated from over 9 ml of fresh peripheral blood using Ficoll-Paque density gradient centrifugation. Trizol reagent was used to extract total RNA, and RNA quality was then checked on an Agilent 2100 Bioanalyzer. These data come from a study of T cells in Graves' hyperthyroidism and ophthalmopathy (dated by TCRdb to the late 2010s). As for the study more broadly: Peripheral blood samples were taken at initial diagnosis, before any treatment was given. The approximately 90 discovery patients were divided at random into training and test sets in a 7:3 ratio. In over five Graves' hyperthyroidism patients, the study also compared T-cell repertoires from thyroid tissue with T-cell repertoires from blood. According to the paper, TCR Vbeta CDR3 sequencing was carried out on more than 120 peripheral blood samples, which came from over 40 ophthalmopathy, about 75 hyperthyroidism and approximately 17 progressor patients. Whether ophthalmopathy could be predicted prospectively was tested in an independent validation cohort made up of under 20 hyperthyroidism patients plus 17 patients who later progressed to ophthalmopathy. To identify distinguishing TCR V-J signatures, a discovery cohort of about 95 patients was used, comprising 43 with Graves' ophthalmopathy and 55 to 65 with stable Graves' hyperthyroidism. Following sampling, methimazole starting at 30 mg daily was given to hyperthyroidism patients, and high-dose intravenous methylprednisolone was given to ophthalmopathy patients.

The TCR beta CDR3 regions were amplified from the RNA transcripts. A first-round RT-PCR of the TCR CDR3 used the HTBI primer set with the Qiagen OneStep RT-PCR kit. The libraries were constructed in a second round of multiplex PCR and then size-selected and purified. Sequencing of the libraries was done on an Illumina HiSeq2000 using paired-end 100 bp reads. As for how the authors treated the data: SOAPnuke was used to process the raw data, throwing out any read that contained adapters or uncalled bases, had a mean Phred below 15, or lacked an exact constant-primer or identifier match. High-quality paired reads were merged using COPE v1.2.5, and each unique nucleotide sequence was defined as a clonotype. Clonotypes were aligned to IMGT TRBV, TRBD and TRBJ reference segments using MiTCR v1.1. Only V-J combinations with frequency above 0.0001, covering 99% to 99.2% of repertoires, were analysed. A TCS score was defined as the ratio between F50 (clonal expansion) and ExV (chaos), using BLOSUM62-based TCRdist between CDR3 peptides within each V-J. Welch's t-statistics and random forest reduced some 510 V-J features to fewer than 15, which were used in a naive Bayes classifier (R e1071). TCRdb reanalyzed the raw reads on its own, using fastp at Q25 for trimming and MiXCR for clone calling, and kept in-frame beta chains. Rows are combined by CDR3 protein, so each entry shows the most common genes and DNA. The V and J calls follow TCRdb's processing rather than the paper's. The sample profile shows 600,000 to 900,000 distinct CDR3 sequences; about 16% of them were found once. The ten largest clones take up approximately 8.4% of the sample.

For CDR1 and CDR2, the germline V gene (reference sequence) lists DFQATT and SNEGSKA. V is trimmed back by 7 bases and J by 7 bases, and the junction contains 15 bases that no gene match accounts for. From the cysteine through the phenylalanine, the CDR3 covers 15 amino acids. Left in the record is the CDR3 DNA by itself, 45 bases read in frame from the first base. Overall study outcomes, separate from this receptor: Blood samples also contained most of the expanded thyroid clonotypes (frequency above 0.001), which suggests that blood repertoires may reflect thyroid immune responses. Ophthalmopathy was separated from stable hyperthyroidism by a 13 V-J signature model, with over 85% sensitivity and roughly 81% specificity obtained in cross-validation and 80%/75% obtained in testing. In validation, the model predicted progression to ophthalmopathy with over 60% sensitivity and over 72% specificity, a median of approximately 6.5 months before onset. No statistical method was used to set the sample size in advance, and investigators knew the group allocation.

The sequence links TRBV20-1 to TRBJ2-1; 8 bases in the middle match TRBD2. The sequence was obtained from a man between 18 and 29 years old with Graves' hyperthyroidism. The sample consisted of blood. CDR3 protein: CSVSRSGTIWNEQFF. The DNA is TGCAGTGTTTCTCGTAGCGGGACTATATGGAATGAGCAGTTCTTC.